These T cell receptor beta chains were read from a single sample in a study of technical replicates of blood from several donors. Using immunoSEQ multiplex PCR, the repertoire was profiled, and TCRdb retains in-frame clones only, with some absent. The sample lists approximately 51,000 clones, just under 95% occurring once. The sample consisted of PBMCs. The receptors derive from a human donor in good health. Some clones in this sample may be carry-over from other donors' samples. Each CDR3 is given with its conserved first and last residue. Each record gives: clone size, D gene, V gene, J gene, CDR3 DNA, CDR3 protein. A D gene is named only where the DNA matches it firmly. Rows give clone size only sometimes, using once, few, many, or a class for an expanded clone.

>few|TRBD1|TRBV2|TRBJ1-1
TGTGCCAGCAAGGACAGGGACGTGTACACTGAAGCTTTCTTT
CASKDRDVYTEAFF
>-|-|TRBV30|TRBJ1-5
TGTGCCTGGAGTGTAAACCCCCGGCAGCCCCAGCATTTT
CAWSVNPRQPQHF
>-|TRBD1|TRBV6-5|TRBJ1-2
TGTGCCAGCACCGCCACAGGGGTCTACACCTTC
CASTATGVYTF
>once|-|TRBV6-6|TRBJ1-2
TGTGCCAGCACTGGCACCCGCTATGGCTACACCTTC
CASTGTRYGYTF
>once|TRBD1|TRBV5-4|TRBJ2-7
TGTGCCAGCAGGGGACAGGGGGCCTACGAGCAGTACTTC
CASRGQGAYEQYF
>-|TRBD1|TRBV5-1|TRBJ2-5
TGCGCCAGCAGCTCCGGGGACAGACAAGAGACCCAGTACTTC
CASSSGDRQETQYF
>-|TRBD2|TRBV7-2|TRBJ2-2
TGTGCCAGCAGCTTAGGTCGCCTAGCGGGTTTAACCGGGGAGCTGTTTTTT
CASSLGRLAGLTGELFF
>once|-|TRBV2|TRBJ1-2
TGTGCCAGCAGTTCTTTGAAGGGGGACTATGGCTACACCTTC
CASSSLKGDYGYTF
>-|TRBD2|TRBV9|TRBJ2-3
TGTGCCAGCAGCGTAGACGGGACTAGCGGGGTGTATTTT
CASSVDGTSGVYF
>-|-|TRBV5-6|TRBJ1-1
TGTGCCAGCAGCTTAGGTCGGCGAGGCACTGAAGCTTTCTTT
CASSLGRRGTEAFF